This TCR beta chain was identified in a study of shared clonotypes between healthy human individuals. Study observations and caveats: It was only blood that was sampled, and tissue repertoires likely differ. Clonotype sharing among donors, it was expected, would be affected by sequencing depth.

With regard to this clone: Its antigen is currently unknown.

Every donor, a Caucasian adult, lived in Nashville, Tennessee. The protocol was immunoSEQ multiplex PCR, while the TCRdb copy is restricted to in-frame clones and leaves out a portion. The sample yields about 1 million clones, around 76% seen once. The CDR3 consists of 16 residues. CDR1 is SEHNR and CDR2 is FQNEAQ in the germline V gene (reference sequence). V lost 4 bases and J lost 2; bases outside the gene matches: 10. The chain links TRBV7-9 to TRBJ2-7; 8 nucleotides align to TRBD1. The sequence was collected from a young man in good health. Source material: memory CD4+ T cells sorted from blood. This sample's subset: CD45RA-negative fraction. For the CDR3, the DNA is TGTGCCAGCAGCTCAGGAAGACAGGGGCGAGCCTACGAGCAGTACTTC. It specifies CASSSGRQGRAYEQYF.